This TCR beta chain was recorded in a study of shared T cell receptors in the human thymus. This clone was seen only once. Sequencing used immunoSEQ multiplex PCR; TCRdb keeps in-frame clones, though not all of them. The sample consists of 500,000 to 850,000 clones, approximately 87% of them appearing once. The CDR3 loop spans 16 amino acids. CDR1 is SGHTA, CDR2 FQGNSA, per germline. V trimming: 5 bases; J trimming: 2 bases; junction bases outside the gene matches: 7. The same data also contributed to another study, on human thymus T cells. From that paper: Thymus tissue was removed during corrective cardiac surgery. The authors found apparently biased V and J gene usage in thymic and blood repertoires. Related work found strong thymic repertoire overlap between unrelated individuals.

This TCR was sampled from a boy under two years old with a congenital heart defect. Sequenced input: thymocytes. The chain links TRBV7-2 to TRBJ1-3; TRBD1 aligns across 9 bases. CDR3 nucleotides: TGTGCCAGCAGCCCACAGGGGGCGACTACTGGAAACACCATATATTTT. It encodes CASSPQGATTGNTIYF.